Following are 18 T cell receptor beta chains from one sample sequenced in a study of cytotoxic CD8 clonotypes in ibrutinib-treated CLL (TCRdb year 2021). The intended sense of this specimen's time point label: progressive disease on ibrutinib. Preparation of the library involved the immunoSEQ multiplex PCR assay. Sourced from immuneACCESS, this table was stored by TCRdb with only in-frame sequences that have V and J called. A share of the clones is absent; for the studies checked, an unresolved V gene accounts for under half, and the remainder has no known explanation. The sample table lists roughly 300,000 clones, 60% to 80% of them with a count of one. Around 6% of the sample belongs to the ten largest clones. The starting material was PBMCs, obtained at disease progression, from a patient treated with ibrutinib. The receptor set was obtained from a human donor with chronic lymphocytic leukemia.

This rearrangement joins TRBV2 to TRBJ1-3; D ambiguous. V was cut by 6 bases and J by 0 bases, with 9 bases left in between. The CDR3 totals 14 residues. Per the germline V gene, CDR1 is SNHLY and CDR2 is FYNNEI. This chain's CDR3 is CASSLASSGNTIYF. The CDR3 DNA sequence: TGTGCCAGCAGCCTTGCTAGCTCTGGAAACACCATATATTTT.

The genes are TRBV29-1 and TRBJ2-5; a weak D match, TRBD2 (5 bases). V lost 5 bases, J lost 1 base, and 11 bases lay in between. This CDR3 is built from 13 residues. CDR1 is SQVTM and CDR2 is ANQGSEA in the germline V gene. CDR3 region: CSVQDGGQETQYF. DNA of the CDR3: TGCAGCGTTCAGGACGGAGGCCAAGAGACCCAGTACTTC. The full variable domain, rest sourced from reference TRBV29-1 and TRBJ2-5, is SAVISQKPSRDICQRGTSLTIQCQVDSQVTMMFWYRQQPGQSLTLIATANQGSEATYESGFVIDKFPISRPNLTFSTLTVSNMSPEDSSIYLCSVQDGGQETQYFGPGTRLLVL.

This CDR3 reads CASSQDRESFF. DNA of the CDR3: TGTGCCAGCAGCCAGGACAGGGAAAGCTTCTTC. The V call is TRBV7-9, the J call TRBJ2-1, with 8 bases aligning to TRBD1. CDR3 length: 11 amino acids. Trimming removed 5 bases from V and 16 bases from J; junction bases left unmatched: 7. CDR1 and CDR2 from the germline V gene are SEHNR and FQNEAQ (reference sequence).

This sequence joins TRBV28 and TRBJ2-3; possibly TRBD2 for D (5 bases). Looked up from germline, CDR1 is MDHEN and CDR2 is SYDVKM. The CDR3 has 12 residues. V gave up 6 bases and J gave up 2 bases, with 6 bases separating them. In DNA, the CDR3 is TGTGCCAGCAGGGACTCCACAGATACGCAGTATTTT. This codes for CASRDSTDTQYF.

The chain employs TRBV29-1 and TRBJ1-5, with D hard to call. Germline CDR1 and CDR2: SQVTM and ANQGSEA. V shed 5 bases and J shed 2 bases, with 10 bases lying between them. There are 13 residues in the CDR3. The CDR3 DNA reads TGCAGCGTTATAATGGGCGGCAATCAGCCCCAGCATTTT. Translated, it gives CSVIMGGNQPQHF.

The V call is TRBV6-4, the J call TRBJ2-3; D tentatively fits TRBD1 or TRBD2 (5 bases each). V was shortened by 7 bases and J by 2 bases, with 16 bases between the two germline ends. The CDR3 loop spans 15 amino acids. CDR1 MRHNA and CDR2 SNTAGT come from the germline V gene. The CDR3 nucleotides are TGTGCCAGCAAGGTTTCCGGGGCCTTCACAGATACGCAGTATTTT. It encodes CASKVSGAFTDTQYF.

This clone turned up a few times. The rearrangement uses TRBV7-8 and TRBJ2-7; the D gene is possibly TRBD1 (6 bases). This CDR3 comprises 12 residues. Germline CDR1 SGHVS, CDR2 FQNEAQ. The germline V and J ends were trimmed by 4 bases and 3 bases, with 7 bases remaining between them. The CDR3, as DNA: TGTGCCAGCAGCTGGGACATCTACGAGCAGTACTTC. Its translation is CASSWDIYEQYF.

This clone appeared once. This chain joins TRBV27 and TRBJ2-1; no definite D call. Germline V gene data show CDR1 as MNHEY and CDR2 as SMNVEV (reference sequence). V was cut by 2 bases and J by 7 bases, with 12 bases left in between. The CDR3 is 14 residues long. The CDR3 coding sequence is TGTGCCAGCAGTTTAGAGACACGTTGGAATGAGCAGTTCTTC. It is translated as CASSLETRWNEQFF.

The chain joins TRBV27 to TRBJ2-5, with 8 bases matching TRBD2. Germline V gives CDR1 MNHEY, CDR2 SMNVEV (reference sequence). The CDR3 runs to 16 residues. After removal of 5 bases from V and 5 bases from J, the junction contained 13 bases not matched to a gene. In DNA form, the CDR3 reads TGTGCCAGCAGTAGCAGGCGGCGGGGGGCTGGGGAGACCCAGTACTTC. Translated, it gives CASSSRRRGAGETQYF.

Regarding this clone: At one end, the junction sequence differs from germline, possibly due to a read error. The chain employs TRBV4-3 and TRBJ1-2; D is possibly TRBD1 (6 bases). The germline CDR1 and CDR2 sequences are LGHNA and YSLEER. CDR3 size: 14 residues. CDR3 DNA sequence: TGCGCCAGCAGCCAGGGACATGCTAATTATGGCTACACCTTC. Its translation is CASSQGHANYGYTF.

The J gene is TRBJ2-1, the V gene TRBV9; 8 bases map to TRBD2. The junction had 9 bases not matched to a gene; V was cut back by 7 bases and J by 9 bases. CDR1 and CDR2 from the germline V gene are SGDLS and YYNGEE. This CDR3 is built from 13 residues. CDR3: CASRAGVYGEQFF. Here the CDR3 DNA reads TGTGCCAGCCGAGCGGGAGTTTACGGTGAGCAGTTCTTC.

The chain couples TRBV13 to TRBJ2-1; TRBD2 matches 13 bases. The germline V gene has CDR1 PRHDT and CDR2 FYEKMQ (reference sequence). The CDR3 sequence is 18 residues long. With V trimmed by 4 bases and J by 4 bases, 10 bases remained unmatched. The DNA of the CDR3 is TGTGCCAGCAGCTCCGAACTAGCGGGGGGGCCGTCGTACAATGAGCAGTTCTTC. This translates into CASSSELAGGPSYNEQFF.

This chain links TRBV29-1 with TRBJ2-7; D gene ambiguous. The CDR3 sequence is 14 residues long. Trimming left V 1 base short and J 0 bases short, with 10 bases between. The germline CDR1 and CDR2 sequences are SQVTM and ANQGSEA. The CDR3 DNA sequence: TGCAGCGTTGAAGGCAACCTAAGCTCCTACGAGCAGTACTTC. As protein: CSVEGNLSSYEQYF.

This CDR3 is CASSETGGGYDTGELFF. The CDR3 coding sequence is TGTGCCAGCAGTGAGACAGGGGGAGGTTATGACACCGGGGAGCTGTTTTTT. The gene calls are TRBV2 and TRBJ2-2, with 9 nucleotides matching TRBD1. With V trimmed by 3 bases and J by 3 bases, 8 bases remained unmatched. Looked up from germline, CDR1 is SNHLY and CDR2 is FYNNEI. The CDR3 is made up of 17 amino acids.

J is TRBJ2-1 and V is TRBV19; TRBD1 aligns across 8 bases. Trimming removed 7 bases from V and 4 bases from J; junction bases left unmatched: 9. Germline V gene lookup returns CDR1 LNHDA and CDR2 SQIVND (reference sequence). CDR3 length: 15 amino acids. The CDR3 is CASTARTGTYNEQFF. DNA of the CDR3: TGTGCCAGTACGGCCAGGACAGGGACGTACAATGAGCAGTTCTTC.

This chain uses TRBV2 with TRBJ2-7; the match to TRBD1 covers 7 bases. The germline V gene encodes CDR1 SNHLY and CDR2 FYNNEI. This CDR3 comprises 13 residues. The V gene end was trimmed by 7 bases and the J gene end by 2 bases; junction bases not matched to a gene: 5. CDR3 sequence reads: CASNPGGPYEQYF. Written as DNA, the CDR3 is TGTGCCAGCAATCCAGGGGGACCCTACGAGCAGTACTTC.

The chain links TRBV7-9 to TRBJ2-7; no clear D. Germline CDR1 SEHNR, CDR2 FQNEAQ (reference sequence). V lost 4 bases and J 7 bases, leaving 8 bases between the germline ends. The CDR3 has 11 amino acids. The CDR3 is CASSSQVEQYF. CDR3 DNA sequence: TGTGCCAGCAGCTCGCAGGTGGAGCAGTACTTC.

The V gene is TRBV28, the J gene TRBJ2-7; D not certain. The CDR3 consists of 12 residues. Germline V gene data show CDR1 as MDHEN and CDR2 as SYDVKM. The V end lost 1 base, the J end lost 12 bases, and 13 bases lay between the germline ends. The CDR3 region has the DNA TGTGCCAGCAGTTTATACACCGGAGCAGGGTACTTC. This sequence encodes CASSLYTGAGYF. Filled out from reference TRBV28 and TRBJ2-7, the complete variable domain reads DVKVTQSSRYLVKRTGEKVFLECVQDMDHENMFWYRQDPGLGLRLIYFSYDVKMKEKGDIPEGYSVSREKKERFSLILESASTNQTSMYLCASSLYTGAGYFGPGTRLTVT.